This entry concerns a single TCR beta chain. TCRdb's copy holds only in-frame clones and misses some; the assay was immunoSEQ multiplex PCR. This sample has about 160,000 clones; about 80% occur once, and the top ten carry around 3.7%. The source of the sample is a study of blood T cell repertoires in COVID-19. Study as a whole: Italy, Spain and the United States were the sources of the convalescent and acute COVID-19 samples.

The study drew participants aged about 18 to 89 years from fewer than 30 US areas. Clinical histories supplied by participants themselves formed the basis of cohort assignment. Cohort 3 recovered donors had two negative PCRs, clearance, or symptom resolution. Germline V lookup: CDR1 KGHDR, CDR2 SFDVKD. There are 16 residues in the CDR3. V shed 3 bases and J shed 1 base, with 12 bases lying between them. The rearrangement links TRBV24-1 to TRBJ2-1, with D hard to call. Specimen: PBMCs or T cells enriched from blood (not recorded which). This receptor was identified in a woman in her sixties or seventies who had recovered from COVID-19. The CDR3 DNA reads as TGTGCCACCAGTGATCACCACAGTGAATCCTACAATGAGCAGTTCTTC. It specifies CATSDHHSESYNEQFF.